A single sample gave rise to the 16 T cell receptor beta chains below, sequenced in a study of T-cell memory formation after mild COVID-19. Each CDR3 protein is one row after TCRdb ran MiXCR on the 5' RACE reads. The sample carries about 360,000 distinct CDR3 sequences, approximately 13% recorded once. Input material: PBMCs or a T cell subset sorted from them (not recorded which). These receptors were collected from a man aged 18 to 29 who had mild COVID-19 (a few samples of this study predate the infection). Cell type and time point are not known.

The chain is built from TRBV12-3 or TRBV12-4 and TRBJ2-5, with TRBD1 matching over 8 bases. The CDR3 has 13 residues. Losses at the gene ends were 8 bases for V and 0 bases for J; bases not matched to a gene: 2. The CDR3 DNA reads as TGTGCCAGCGGACAGGGCCACCAAGAGACCCAGTACTTC. Encoded protein: CASGQGHQETQYF.

The chain recombines TRBV2 with TRBJ1-5; no clear D gene. Between the trimmed V and J ends, which lost 7 bases and 0 bases, there was a span of 13 bases. Germline CDR1 reads SNHLY; CDR2 reads FYNNEI. The CDR3 has 15 amino acids. CDR3 nucleotide sequence: TGTGCCAGCACCTACAGTGGGGATAGCAATCAGCCCCAGCATTTT. As protein: CASTYSGDSNQPQHF.

This chain links TRBV7-9 with TRBJ1-5; D is unresolved. Looked up from germline, CDR1 is SEHNR and CDR2 is FQNEAQ (reference sequence). Trimming cost V 5 bases and J 3 bases, with 5 bases left between them. The CDR3 consists of 12 residues. CDR3 sequence reads: CASSVDNQPQHF. Written as DNA, the CDR3 is TGTGCCAGCAGCGTGGACAATCAGCCCCAGCATTTT.

This clonotype was seen only a few times. The V gene is TRBV7-9, the J gene TRBJ1-1; the D gene is possibly TRBD1 (5 bases). The CDR3 spans 15 residues. Trimming cost V 2 bases and J 1 base, with 11 bases left between them. Germline lookup yields CDR1 SEHNR and CDR2 FQNEAQ (reference sequence). CDR3 residues: CASSLNSGTNTEAFF. The CDR3 nucleotides are TGTGCCAGCAGCTTAAATTCAGGGACGAACACTGAAGCTTTCTTT. The full variable domain, its missing parts supplied by reference TRBV7-9 and TRBJ1-1, is DTGVSQNPRHKITKRGQNVTFRCDPISEHNRLYWYRQTLGQGPEFLTYFQNEAQLEKSRLLSDRFSAERPKGSFSTLEIQRTEQGDSAMYLCASSLNSGTNTEAFFGQGTRLTVV.

This clonotype was counted ten times or more. The chain recombines TRBV7-9 with TRBJ2-1, with 9 nucleotides matching TRBD1. Germline V gene lookup returns CDR1 SEHNR and CDR2 FQNEAQ (reference sequence). The CDR3 sequence is 15 residues long. V shed 3 bases and J 8 bases; nucleotides not matched to a gene: 8. In nucleotides, the CDR3 is TGTGCCAGCAGCTTCTACTCAACAGGGGGCGATGAGCAGTTCTTC. Residues: CASSFYSTGGDEQFF.

This sequence joins TRBV6-5 and TRBJ2-7; no definite D call. The V gene lost 7 bases and the J gene lost 4 bases, with 14 bases spanning the gap. This CDR3 has 13 amino acids. Germline lookup yields CDR1 MNHEY and CDR2 SVGAGI. CDR3 DNA sequence: TGTGCCAGCACCAAAGACCCCCGTTACGAGCAGTACGTC. It codes for CASTKDPRYEQYV.

This clonotype was detected only a few times. The rearrangement links TRBV7-2 to TRBJ2-1, with D maybe TRBD1 (6 bases). CDR1 and CDR2 from the germline V gene are SGHTA and FQGNSA. The CDR3 extends over 15 amino acids. V lost 3 bases, J lost 8 bases, and 17 bases lay in between. CDR3: CASSFLQGVDYEQFF. CDR3 sequence (DNA): TGTGCCAGCAGCTTTTTACAGGGAGTTGACTATGAGCAGTTCTTC.

The V and J genes are TRBV11-2 and TRBJ2-3; TRBD2 matches at 8 bases. J gave up 0 bases and V 2 bases, and 10 bases lay outside the gene matches. CDR3 size: 18 residues. Germline lookup yields CDR1 SGHAT and CDR2 FQNNGV. The CDR3 DNA follows: TGTGCCAGCAGCTTATTCCAGCGGGGGCACCCTAGCACAGATACGCAGTATTTT. Protein: CASSLFQRGHPSTDTQYF.

This clonotype was detected only a few times. One junction end does not reproduce the germline sequence, and a read error may be involved. The chain recombines TRBV7-2 with TRBJ1-1; D possibly corresponds to TRBD1 (5 bases). Germline CDR1 is SGHTA and CDR2 is FQGNSA. The CDR3 length is 13 residues. The CDR3 sequence is CASSFAGTTESFF. As DNA, the CDR3 is TGTGCCAGCAGCTTCGCAGGGACCACTGAATCTTTCTTT.

The chain recombines TRBV7-3 with TRBJ2-2; 8 positions match TRBD2. The V and J ends lost 6 bases and 0 bases, in that order; junction bases with no gene match: 3. CDR3 length: 15 residues. From germline, CDR1 is SGHTA and CDR2 FQGTGA. This CDR3 is CASRFSGANTGELFF. CDR3 nucleotide sequence: TGTGCCAGCAGGTTTAGCGGGGCGAACACCGGGGAGCTGTTTTTT.

This clonotype was observed many times. V and J are TRBV5-1 and TRBJ2-1, with a weak D call TRBD2 (7 bases). Germline V gives CDR1 SGHRS, CDR2 YFSETQ. CDR3 length: 17 amino acids. V was pared by 6 bases and J by 0 bases, with 19 bases between. DNA for the CDR3: TGCGCCAGCACCGCTCGGGGGGCCCTGTTCTCCTACAATGAGCAGTTCTTC. Protein: CASTARGALFSYNEQFF. The full variable domain, in which reference TRBV5-1 and TRBJ2-1 provide the parts outside the CDR3, is KAGVTQTPRYLIKTRGQQVTLSCSPISGHRSVSWYQQTPGQGLQFLFEYFSETQRNKGNFPGRFSGRQFSNSRSEMNVSTLELGDSALYLCASTARGALFSYNEQFFGPGTRLTVL.

The chain carries TRBV10-2 and TRBJ1-2, with D possibly TRBD1 on 6 matching bases. Germline assignment: CDR1 WSHSY and CDR2 SAAADI. V lost 3 bases to trimming and J lost 0 bases, with 17 bases between them. The CDR3 loop spans 17 amino acids. Here the CDR3 reads CASSDLTGTSANYGYTF. CDR3 sequence (DNA): TGCGCCAGCAGTGATTTAACAGGGACTTCCGCTAACTATGGCTACACCTTC.

This clonotype was seen a few times. The V and J genes are TRBV18 and TRBJ2-7; D call uncertain. Germline V gene lookup returns CDR1 KGHSH and CDR2 LQKENI. With 2 bases removed from V and 2 bases from J, the gap between germline ends came to 10 bases. The CDR3 is made up of 14 amino acids. The CDR3 spells CASSPNTDPYEQYF. The DNA for the CDR3 is TGTGCCAGCTCACCAAACACTGATCCCTACGAGCAGTACTTC.

The chain combines TRBV4-2 with TRBJ1-2, with D maybe TRBD1 (5 bases). This CDR3 spans 17 amino acids. The V and J ends lost 0 bases and 1 base respectively, with 15 bases between them. Germline V gene data show CDR1 as LGHNA and CDR2 as YNFKEQ. CDR3 in amino acids: CASSQDLNKGFNYGYTF. In DNA form, the CDR3 reads TGTGCCAGCAGCCAAGACCTGAACAAGGGGTTTAACTATGGCTACACCTTC.

This clonotype was found a few times. The gene calls are TRBV6-2 or TRBV6-3 and TRBJ2-7, with D possibly called TRBD1 or TRBD2 (5 bases each). The V end lost 6 bases, the J end lost 1 base, and 13 bases lay between the germline ends. The CDR3 consists of 14 residues. The germline V gene has CDR1 MNHEY and CDR2 SVGEGT. The CDR3 loop reads CASRWDGFSYEQYF. The CDR3 nucleotides are TGTGCCAGCAGATGGGACGGGTTTTCCTACGAGCAGTACTTC.

This clonotype has at least ten counts. The V call is TRBV7-9, the J call TRBJ2-1; D gene ambiguous. The CDR3 totals 14 residues. Trimming pared 5 bases from V and 7 bases from J, leaving 15 bases between. CDR1 and CDR2 (germline): SEHNR, FQNEAQ (reference sequence). The CDR3, as DNA: TGTGCCAGCAGCCAGCACCGCCTGGGTAATGAGCAGTTCTTC. Protein: CASSQHRLGNEQFF.